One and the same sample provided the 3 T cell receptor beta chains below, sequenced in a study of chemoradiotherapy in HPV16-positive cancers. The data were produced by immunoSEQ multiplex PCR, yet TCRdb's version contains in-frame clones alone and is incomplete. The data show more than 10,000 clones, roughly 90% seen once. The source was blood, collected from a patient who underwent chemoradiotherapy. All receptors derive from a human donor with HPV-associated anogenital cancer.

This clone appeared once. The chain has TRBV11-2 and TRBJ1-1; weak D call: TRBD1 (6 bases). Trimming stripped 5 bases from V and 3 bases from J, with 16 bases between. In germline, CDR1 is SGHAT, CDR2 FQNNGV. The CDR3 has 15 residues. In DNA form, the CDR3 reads TGTGCCAGCAGCGAACCGACAGGCGCGGACACTGAAGCTTTCTTT. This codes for CASSEPTGADTEAFF.

The CDR3 DNA reads as TGTGCCAGCAGCTTAAGCGGGACAGTCTCCTACGAGCAGTACTTC. It encodes CASSLSGTVSYEQYF. V gene TRBV7-3 combines with J gene TRBJ2-7; perhaps TRBD1 as D (7 bases). V dropped 1 base and J dropped 0 bases, with 10 bases sitting between them. The CDR3 spans 15 residues. Germline V CDR1 and CDR2: SGHTA, FQGTGA.

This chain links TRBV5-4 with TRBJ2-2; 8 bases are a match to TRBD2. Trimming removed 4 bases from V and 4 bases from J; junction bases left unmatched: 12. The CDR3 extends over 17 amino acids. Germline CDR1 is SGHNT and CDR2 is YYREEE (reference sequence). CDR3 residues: CASSRDPGGPGTGELFF. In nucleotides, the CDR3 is TGTGCCAGCAGCCGAGATCCGGGGGGGCCAGGCACCGGGGAGCTGTTTTTT.